One sample yielded the 30 T cell receptor beta chains listed below, sequenced in a study of T cells in Graves' hyperthyroidism and ophthalmopathy. What was amplified from RNA transcripts were TCR beta CDR3 regions. The HTBI primer set drove a first-round RT-PCR of the TCR CDR3. TCRdb processed the multiplex PCR reads anew with MiXCR; each CDR3 protein has one entry. The profile covers 490,000 or so distinct CDR3 sequences, with about 20% appearing a single time and roughly 49% taken by the ten largest. Sequenced sample: blood. These receptors came from a woman in her 70s with Graves' ophthalmopathy.

V and J are TRBV19 and TRBJ1-2; a possible D gene is TRBD1 (6 bases). Trimming pared 8 bases from V and 4 bases from J, leaving 14 bases between. The germline V gene has CDR1 LNHDA and CDR2 SQIVND (reference sequence). The CDR3 runs to 13 residues. CDR3 residues: CASGGQTLYGYTF. As DNA, the CDR3 is TGTGCCAGTGGGGGCCAGACCCTCTATGGCTACACCTTC.

The V and J genes are TRBV2 and TRBJ1-3; D perhaps matches TRBD1 (5 bases). Germline V gene data show CDR1 as SNHLY and CDR2 as FYNNEI. Deletions cut 5 bases from V and 3 bases from J, with 8 bases between. The CDR3 covers 13 residues. Written as DNA, the CDR3 is TGTGCCAGCAGTCCAGGGTATGGAAACACCATATATTTT. This sequence encodes CASSPGYGNTIYF.

The chain carries TRBV28 and TRBJ2-5; 7 nucleotides match TRBD1. CDR1 and CDR2 (germline): MDHEN, SYDVKM. V lost 6 bases, J lost 5 bases, and 12 bases stayed unmatched. The CDR3 covers 15 residues. The CDR3 DNA reads TGTGCCAGCAGGTTAACAGGGGTCGGCGGGGAGACCCAGTACTTC. Translated, it gives CASRLTGVGGETQYF.

The chain employs TRBV6-5 and TRBJ1-6; 9 bases are a match to TRBD1. The CDR3 has 15 residues. Germline CDR1 and CDR2: MNHEY and SVGAGI. The trim removed 3 bases at V and 6 bases at J, leaving 3 bases unmatched. The CDR3 is CASSYRQGGNSPLHF. Written as DNA, the CDR3 is TGTGCCAGCAGTTATCGACAGGGGGGTAATTCACCCCTCCACTTT.

This clonotype was counted only a few times. The V call is TRBV6-1, the J call TRBJ1-1; D is ambiguous. Germline values: CDR1 MNHNS, CDR2 SASEGT. The CDR3 spans 13 residues. V dropped 7 bases and J dropped 7 bases, with 16 bases sitting between them. The CDR3 bases are TGTGCCAGCACTAAAAATATCGGCCATGAAGCTTTCTTT. It is translated as CASTKNIGHEAFF.

This clonotype appeared many times. This chain uses TRBV28 with TRBJ1-2; D gene unclear. V was trimmed by 6 bases and J by 8 bases, leaving 16 bases between them. This CDR3 is built from 13 residues. Per the germline V gene, CDR1 is MDHEN and CDR2 is SYDVKM. CDR3 DNA sequence: TGTGCCAGCAGGCCTACCGCGTTTCTCGGCTACACCTTC. Translated, it gives CASRPTAFLGYTF.

CDR3 in DNA: TGTGCCAGCAGCCCGCAGACAGGGATCTACGAGCAGTACTTC. Translating gives CASSPQTGIYEQYF. This sequence joins TRBV7-2 and TRBJ2-7; 7 bases are shared with TRBD1. The germline gives CDR1 SGHTA, CDR2 FQGNSA. J gave up 3 bases and V 5 bases, and 7 bases lay outside the gene matches. The CDR3 spans 14 residues.

Many counts were recorded for this clonotype. The gene calls are TRBV6-1 and TRBJ1-1; maybe TRBD1 (5 bases). The V end lost 5 bases, the J end lost 4 bases, and 29 bases lay between the germline ends. Looked up from germline, CDR1 is MNHNS and CDR2 is SASEGT. The CDR3 runs to 19 residues. The CDR3 DNA is TGTGCCAGCAGTTCATATCCCCCTTACCGGGGGGGATTGGGCACTGAAGCTTTCTTT. Translated: CASSSYPPYRGGLGTEAFF.

This clonotype was recorded many times. The V call is TRBV6-1, the J call TRBJ1-6; 9 positions agree with TRBD1. Germline V lookup: CDR1 MNHNS, CDR2 SASEGT. With 7 bases clipped from V and 8 bases from J, the junction kept 15 bases outside the gene matches. The CDR3 sequence is 17 residues long. The CDR3 sequence is CASTMSGTGQGYSPLHF. The DNA for the CDR3 is TGTGCCAGCACTATGAGCGGCACAGGACAGGGGTATTCACCCCTCCACTTT.

The rearrangement joins TRBV29-1 to TRBJ2-4, with TRBD1 as a possible D gene (6 bases). Looked up from germline, CDR1 is SQVTM and CDR2 is ANQGSEA. There are 12 residues in the CDR3. V was shortened by 5 bases and J by 9 bases, with 14 bases between the two germline ends. CDR3 sequence (DNA): TGCAGCGTTAAGGACAGCCCGGGCATTCAGTACTTC. Protein product: CSVKDSPGIQYF.

J is TRBJ2-5 and V is TRBV28; D ambiguous. CDR3 length: 14 residues. V gave up 8 bases and J gave up 5 bases, with 18 bases separating them. Germline CDR1 and CDR2: MDHEN and SYDVKM. CDR3 region: CASSPGEVGETQYF. The CDR3 DNA reads as TGTGCCAGCTCCCCCGGAGAGGTGGGGGAGACCCAGTACTTC.

The rearrangement links TRBV20-1 to TRBJ2-3, with TRBD2 identical over 16 bases. This CDR3 has 19 residues. J was trimmed by 5 bases and V by 5 bases; bases with no gene match: 16. CDR1 is DFQATT and CDR2 is SNEGSKA in the germline V gene (reference sequence). The CDR3 bases are TGCAGTGCTCCCAACCCGGGACTAGCGGGAGGGCCCAGGGGAGATACGCAGTATTTT. Translating it yields CSAPNPGLAGGPRGDTQYF.

The chain carries TRBV20-1 and TRBJ2-5; weak D call: TRBD2 (6 bases). The CDR3 is 13 residues long. Germline CDR1 is DFQATT and CDR2 is SNEGSKA (reference sequence). Trimming removed 5 bases at V and 5 bases at J, with 15 bases between. The CDR3 nucleotides read TGCAGTGCTTGGCCGTCCAGCGGGGAGACCCAGTACTTC. Amino acid sequence: CSAWPSSGETQYF.

This clonotype was seen a handful of times. The chain employs TRBV5-1 and TRBJ2-1; TRBD2 matches 8 bases. Germline V gene sequence: CDR1 SGHRS, CDR2 YFSETQ. The V and J ends lost 7 bases and 0 bases, in that order; junction bases with no gene match: 27. There are 22 residues in the CDR3. CDR3 sequence reads: CASSSIYSAGRAGVSSYNEQFF. The CDR3 coding sequence is TGCGCCAGCTCTTCGATATATAGTGCGGGTCGAGCGGGAGTAAGCTCCTACAATGAGCAGTTCTTC.

The rearrangement uses TRBV5-1 and TRBJ2-1, with TRBD1 as a possible D gene (5 bases). Trimming cost V 0 bases and J 3 bases, with 10 bases left between them. Germline V lookup: CDR1 SGHRS, CDR2 YFSETQ. The CDR3 is 15 amino acids. DNA for the CDR3: TGCGCCAGCAGCTTGGTGACAGCACTCTACAATGAGCAGTTCTTC. It specifies CASSLVTALYNEQFF. Based on the CDR3 plus reference TRBV5-1 and TRBJ2-1, the full variable domain is KAGVTQTPRYLIKTRGQQVTLSCSPISGHRSVSWYQQTPGQGLQFLFEYFSETQRNKGNFPGRFSGRQFSNSRSEMNVSTLELGDSALYLCASSLVTALYNEQFFGPGTRLTVL.

The chain has TRBV28 and TRBJ2-2; D not certain. The CDR3 has 11 amino acids. The V gene lost 6 bases and the J gene lost 13 bases, with 12 bases spanning the gap. The germline gives CDR1 MDHEN, CDR2 SYDVKM. CDR3 DNA: TGTGCCAGCAGCCCCGGCCGTGGGCTGTTTTTT. Protein product: CASSPGRGLFF.

The chain couples TRBV24-1 to TRBJ2-3; D unclear. Germline V gives CDR1 KGHDR, CDR2 SFDVKD. V lost 3 bases, J lost 2 bases, and 2 bases lay in between. The length of the CDR3 is 12 residues. CDR3 in amino acids: CATSDVTDTQYF. CDR3 nucleotide sequence: TGTGCCACCAGTGATGTCACAGATACGCAGTATTTT.

This clonotype was counted ten times or more. The gene calls are TRBV7-2 and TRBJ2-7, with TRBD2 matching over 10 bases. Germline assignment: CDR1 SGHTA and CDR2 FQGNSA. V lost 6 bases, J lost 0 bases, and 5 bases stayed unmatched. This CDR3 has 15 amino acids. This CDR3 reads CASSRTSGASYEQYF. The DNA of the CDR3 is TGTGCCAGCAGTAGGACTAGCGGAGCCTCCTACGAGCAGTACTTC.

At least ten counts were recorded for this clonotype. The chain employs TRBV4-1 and TRBJ2-1; 7 nucleotides match TRBD2. The CDR3 runs 19 residues. Germline trimming cut 2 bases from V and 2 bases from J; bases unmatched to any gene: 15. Germline CDR1 MGHRA, CDR2 YSYEKL. CDR3 in DNA: TGCGCCAGCAGCCAATATAGCGGGCAATCCGTATGGACCTACAATGAGCAGTTCTTC. Translating it yields CASSQYSGQSVWTYNEQFF.

This clonotype was observed a handful of times. V usage is TRBV6-2 or TRBV6-3 and J usage is TRBJ2-5, with a weak D call TRBD1 (5 bases). Germline V gene sequence: CDR1 MNHEY, CDR2 SVGEGT. V was clipped by 6 bases and J by 1 base, with 6 bases between them. The CDR3 consists of 12 residues. The CDR3 sequence is CASRGPQETQYF. In DNA, the CDR3 is TGTGCCAGCAGGGGGCCCCAAGAGACCCAGTACTTC.

About this clonotype itself: Germline is not matched at one junction end, which may reflect a read error. The V gene is TRBV7-7, the J gene TRBJ2-5; tentative D call: TRBD2 (6 bases). The CDR3 runs 16 residues. Germline V gene sequence: CDR1 SSHAT, CDR2 FNYEAQ (reference sequence). The CDR3 spells CASSLHLGTAQETQYF. Here the CDR3 DNA reads TGTGCTAGCAGCTTACACCTTGGGACTGCTCAAGAGACCCAGTACTTC.

This chain links TRBV30 with TRBJ2-3; D is perhaps TRBD1 (6 bases). The CDR3 covers 17 residues. Germline V CDR1 and CDR2: GTSNPN, SVGIG (reference sequence). V lost 5 bases and J 4 bases, leaving 25 bases between the germline ends. The CDR3 sequence: CAWFRFTGLKIADTQYF. The CDR3, as DNA: TGTGCCTGGTTCCGCTTTACAGGGTTGAAAATCGCAGATACGCAGTATTTT.

The J gene is TRBJ2-7, the V gene TRBV2; TRBD2 matches 9 bases. The ends lost 8 bases at V and 2 bases at J; junction bases unmatched: 19. The germline CDR1 and CDR2 sequences are SNHLY and FYNNEI. This CDR3 spans 18 amino acids. The CDR3: CASSRRALAGQSPYEQYF. The DNA for the CDR3 is TGTGCCAGCTCACGCCGAGCCCTAGCGGGACAATCCCCCTACGAGCAGTACTTC.

Comments on this clonotype: One base away lies a much larger clone, so this may be a sequencing read error. The chain couples TRBV28 to TRBJ2-7; TRBD1 matches at 8 bases. The CDR3 covers 15 residues. With 6 bases clipped from V and 2 bases from J, the junction kept 9 bases outside the gene matches. Per germline, CDR1 MDHEN and CDR2 SYDVKM. The CDR3 DNA sequence: TGTGCCAGCAGCTCCGGGGGACAGGATCCCTACGAGCAGTACTTC. Amino acids: CASSSGGQDPYEQYF.

The rearrangement links TRBV5-1 to TRBJ2-3; D perhaps matches TRBD2 (5 bases). Germline V gene lookup returns CDR1 SGHRS and CDR2 YFSETQ. The CDR3 covers 12 residues. The V end lost 7 bases, the J end lost 6 bases, and 12 bases lay between the germline ends. CDR3 sequence (DNA): TGCGCCAGCGGGAGTATGGTGGATACGCAGTATTTT. This codes for CASGSMVDTQYF.

The chain is built from TRBV19 and TRBJ2-1; D is perhaps TRBD1 (6 bases). Trimming removed 5 bases at V and 7 bases at J, with 12 bases between. The CDR3 spans 13 residues. In germline, CDR1 is LNHDA, CDR2 SQIVND (reference sequence). CDR3 DNA: TGTGCCAGTAGTTACAGGGTTTGGAATGAGCAGTTCTTC. Translated: CASSYRVWNEQFF.

This chain links TRBV6-2 or TRBV6-3 with TRBJ1-5, with 10 bases aligning to TRBD1. Trimming removed 6 bases from V and 2 bases from J; junction bases left unmatched: 10. Per the germline V gene, CDR1 is MNHEY and CDR2 is SVGEGT. This CDR3 has 17 residues. CDR3 DNA: TGTGCCAGCAGGGGGACAGGGGAGGGATGGGGCAATCAGCCCCAGCATTTT. It is translated as CASRGTGEGWGNQPQHF.

The chain employs TRBV12-3 or TRBV12-4 and TRBJ2-7; 8 bases match TRBD2. V was pared by 2 bases and J by 2 bases, with 5 bases of the junction left unmatched. This CDR3 spans 15 amino acids. CDR3 residues: CASSLSSGATYEQYF. The CDR3 DNA sequence: TGTGCCAGCAGTTTAAGTAGCGGGGCCACCTACGAGCAGTACTTC.

This clonotype was picked up one time. The V call is TRBV18, the J call TRBJ1-3, with 7 bases aligning to TRBD1. The CDR3 contains 14 residues. Germline values: CDR1 KGHSH, CDR2 LQKENI. V lost 3 bases and J lost 4; bases outside the gene matches: 3. CDR3: CASSPQGVGNTIYF. CDR3 in DNA: TGTGCCAGCTCACCGCAGGGGGTCGGAAACACCATATATTTT.

This chain connects TRBV28 to TRBJ2-7; D call uncertain. The germline V gene encodes CDR1 MDHEN and CDR2 SYDVKM. The germline V and J ends were trimmed by 2 bases and 3 bases, with 5 bases remaining between them. CDR3 size: 12 residues. CDR3 residues: CASSLGYYEQYF. CDR3 DNA sequence: TGTGCCAGCAGTTTAGGATACTACGAGCAGTACTTC.